Included here is one T cell receptor beta chain sequence, with context. What it binds is unknown. Germline assignment: CDR1 MNHEY and CDR2 SMNVEV (reference sequence). J lost 3 bases, V lost 3 bases, and 6 bases had no gene match. CDR3 length: 15 residues. This sample is part of a study of graft-versus-host responses after intestinal transplantation. Study as a whole: As for transplant type, recipients had multivisceral, liver-intestinal, or isolated intestinal grafts. Every recipient underwent anti-thymocyte globulin induction, then tacrolimus and steroids for three to four years. Findings and caveats of the study: Individuals who had graft-donor T cell macrochimerism had allografts that showed high graft-versus-host to host-versus-graft clonal ratios. GvH clones surfaced in recipient marrow, some emerging earlier in ileum or blood.

Produced via immunoSEQ multiplex PCR; TCRdb's table is partial and in-frame only. The sample includes about 100,000 clones, about nine tenths seen only once; the top ten take 15% to 20%. This specimen was PBMCs, taken about 450 days after intestinal transplant. V gene TRBV27 combines with J gene TRBJ1-2; 8 bases match TRBD1. The sequence was obtained from a human patient who received an intestinal transplant, so some T cells may come from the graft donor. CDR3 amino acids: CASSFYPGGDYGYTF. In DNA, the CDR3 is TGTGCCAGCAGTTTCTACCCAGGGGGCGACTATGGCTACACCTTC.